Described below is a single T cell receptor beta chain sequence and its context. Its antigen is unknown. The assay was immunoSEQ multiplex PCR, and TCRdb's table has in-frame clones only and misses some. The data contain about 140,000 clones, about 80% of them seen just once; the ten biggest clones take up 5.1%. The data stem from a study of cytotoxic CD8 clonotypes in ibrutinib-treated CLL. Study-level results: Contraction or stability on treatment characterized the public clonotypes, which were uncommon.

Germline V CDR1 and CDR2: SGHVS, FQNEAQ. The CDR3 contains 12 residues. Deletions cut 5 bases from V and 7 bases from J, with 11 bases between. Material: PBMCs, obtained after 24 months of ibrutinib treatment. This chain links TRBV7-8 with TRBJ1-1; D is uncertain. This TCR was sampled from a human donor with chronic lymphocytic leukemia. The CDR3 loop reads CASSPYRYEAFF. The CDR3 nucleotides are TGTGCCAGCAGCCCCTACCGCTATGAAGCTTTCTTT. Drawing the rest from reference TRBV7-8 and TRBJ1-1, the complete variable domain is GAGVSQSPRYKVAKRGQDVALRCDPISGHVSLFWYQQALGQGPEFLTYFQNEAQLDKSGLPSDRFFAERPEGSVSTLKIQRTQQEDSAVYLCASSPYRYEAFFGQGTRLTVV.